The 3 T cell receptor beta chains in this list originate from one sample, sequenced in a study of T cell responses to AZD1222 COVID-19 vaccine. Repertoires were generated with immunoSEQ multiplex PCR, while TCRdb's copy carries only in-frame clones and drops some. The sample lists 150,000 or so clones; roughly 90% were seen once. Material: peripheral blood, obtained on day 0 of AZD1222 vaccination. The receptors derive from an adult in good health.

J is TRBJ2-7 and V is TRBV10-1; TRBD1 matches 10 bases. After removal of 4 bases from V and 5 bases from J, the junction contained 8 bases not matched to a gene. The CDR3 covers 15 residues. CDR1 and CDR2 (germline): WNHNN, SYGVQD (reference sequence). The CDR3 loop reads CASSGRDRGRDEQYF. In DNA, the CDR3 is TGCGCCAGCAGTGGCCGGGACAGGGGAAGAGACGAGCAGTACTTC.

This rearrangement joins TRBV7-3 to TRBJ2-5; TRBD2 aligns across 10 bases. Germline V lookup: CDR1 SGHTA, CDR2 FQGTGA. The trim removed 2 bases at V and 4 bases at J, leaving 4 bases unmatched. The CDR3 totals 15 residues. In DNA, the CDR3 is TGTGCCAGCAGCTTACGACTAGCGGGTAGAGAGACCCAGTACTTC. As protein: CASSLRLAGRETQYF.

The sample holds one count of this clone. The gene calls are TRBV5-1 and TRBJ1-6; 8 bases align to TRBD1. Germline lookup yields CDR1 SGHRS and CDR2 YFSETQ. The CDR3 has 18 residues. With 4 bases clipped from V and 10 bases from J, the junction kept 19 bases outside the gene matches. The CDR3 nucleotides are TGCGCCAGCAGCCCCCGACCCGAGTCACAGGGGGTAGGGTCACCCCTCCACTTT. Protein sequence: CASSPRPESQGVGSPLHF. Full variable domain (outside the CDR3, taken from reference TRBV5-1 and TRBJ1-6): KAGVTQTPRYLIKTRGQQVTLSCSPISGHRSVSWYQQTPGQGLQFLFEYFSETQRNKGNFPGRFSGRQFSNSRSEMNVSTLELGDSALYLCASSPRPESQGVGSPLHFGNGTRLTVT.